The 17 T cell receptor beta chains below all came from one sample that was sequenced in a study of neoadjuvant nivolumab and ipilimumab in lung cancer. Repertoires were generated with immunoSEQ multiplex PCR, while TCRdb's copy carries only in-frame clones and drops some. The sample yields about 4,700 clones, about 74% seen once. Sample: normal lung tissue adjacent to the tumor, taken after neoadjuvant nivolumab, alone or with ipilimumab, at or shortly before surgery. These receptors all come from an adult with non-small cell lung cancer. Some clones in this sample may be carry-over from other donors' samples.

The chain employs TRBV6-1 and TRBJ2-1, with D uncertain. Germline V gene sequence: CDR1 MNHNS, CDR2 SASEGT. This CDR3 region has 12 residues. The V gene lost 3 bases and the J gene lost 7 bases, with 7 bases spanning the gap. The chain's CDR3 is CASSEYVNEQFF. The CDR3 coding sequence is TGTGCCAGCAGTGAGTATGTTAATGAGCAGTTCTTC.

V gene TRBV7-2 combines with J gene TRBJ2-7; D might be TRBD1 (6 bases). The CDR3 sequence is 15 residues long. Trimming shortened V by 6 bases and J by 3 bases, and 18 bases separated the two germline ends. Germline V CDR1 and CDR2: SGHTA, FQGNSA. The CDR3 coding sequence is TGTGCCAGCAGACAAACCACAGGGTCGGTCTACGAGCAGTACTTC. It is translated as CASRQTTGSVYEQYF. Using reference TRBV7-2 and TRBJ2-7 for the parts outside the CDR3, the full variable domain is GAGVSQSPSNKVTEKGKDVELRCDPISGHTALYWYRQSLGQGLEFLIYFQGNSAPDKSGLPSDRFSAERTGGSVSTLTIQRTQQEDSAVYLCASRQTTGSVYEQYFGPGTRLTVT.

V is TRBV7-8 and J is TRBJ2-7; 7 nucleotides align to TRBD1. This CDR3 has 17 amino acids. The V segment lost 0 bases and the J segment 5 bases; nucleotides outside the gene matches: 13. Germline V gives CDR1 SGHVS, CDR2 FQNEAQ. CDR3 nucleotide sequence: TGTGCCAGCAGCTTAGCCGCATACGGGACAGCCAGCGACGAGCAGTACTTC. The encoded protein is CASSLAAYGTASDEQYF.

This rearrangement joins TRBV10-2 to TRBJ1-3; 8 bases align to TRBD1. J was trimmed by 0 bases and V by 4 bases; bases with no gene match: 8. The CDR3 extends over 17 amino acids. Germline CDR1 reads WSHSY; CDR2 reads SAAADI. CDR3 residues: CASSGNRQGSSGNTIYF. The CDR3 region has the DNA TGCGCCAGCAGTGGGAACCGACAGGGGAGCTCTGGAAACACCATATATTTT.

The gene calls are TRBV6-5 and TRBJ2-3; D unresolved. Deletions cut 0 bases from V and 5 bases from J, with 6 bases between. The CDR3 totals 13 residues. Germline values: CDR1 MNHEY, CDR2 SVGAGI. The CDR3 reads CASSYSALDTQYF. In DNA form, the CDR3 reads TGTGCCAGCAGTTACTCGGCTTTAGATACGCAGTATTTT.

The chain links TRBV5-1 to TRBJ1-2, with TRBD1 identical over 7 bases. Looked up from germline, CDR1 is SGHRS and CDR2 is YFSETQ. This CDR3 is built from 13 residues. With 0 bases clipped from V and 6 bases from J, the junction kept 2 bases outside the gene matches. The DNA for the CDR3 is TGCGCCAGCAGCTTGGATCAGGGGGATGGCTACACCTTC. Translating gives CASSLDQGDGYTF.

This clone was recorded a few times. CDR3 in DNA: TGTGCCAGCAGCTTGTTCGGGACAGGCCCCCTCGGCGGGGAGCTGTTTTTT. This sequence encodes CASSLFGTGPLGGELFF. This chain uses TRBV7-2 with TRBJ2-2; 8 bases line up with TRBD1. The CDR3 is 17 amino acids. CDR1 SGHTA and CDR2 FQGNSA come from the germline V gene. After removal of 3 bases from V and 7 bases from J, the junction contained 13 bases not matched to a gene.

CDR3 protein: CAIGTLGDEQYF. The CDR3 DNA is TGTGCCATCGGGACATTGGGGGACGAGCAGTACTTC. The genes are TRBV10-3 and TRBJ2-7; D may be TRBD1 (6 bases). The CDR3 is 12 residues long. In germline, CDR1 is ENHRY, CDR2 SYGVKD. V was trimmed by 8 bases and J by 5 bases, leaving 13 bases between them.

CDR3 sequence reads: CAWGSLGAFF. Here the CDR3 DNA reads TGTGCCTGGGGCTCCTTGGGAGCTTTCTTT. The chain has TRBV30 and TRBJ1-1, with D unresolved. The V end was cut by 5 bases, the J end by 10 bases, with 11 bases between. The CDR3 length is 10 residues. Germline V gives CDR1 GTSNPN, CDR2 SVGIG (reference sequence).

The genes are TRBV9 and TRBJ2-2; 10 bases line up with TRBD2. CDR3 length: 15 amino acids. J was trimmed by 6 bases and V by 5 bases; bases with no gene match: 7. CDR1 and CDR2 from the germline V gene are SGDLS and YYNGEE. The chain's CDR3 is CASSEAGGIPGELFF. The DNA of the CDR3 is TGTGCCAGCAGTGAAGCGGGGGGGATCCCCGGGGAGCTGTTTTTT.

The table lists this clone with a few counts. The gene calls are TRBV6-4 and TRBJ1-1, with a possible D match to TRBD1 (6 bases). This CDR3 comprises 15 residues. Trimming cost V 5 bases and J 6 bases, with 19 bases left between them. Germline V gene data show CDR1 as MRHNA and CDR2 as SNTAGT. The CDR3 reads CASSRRPGPGAEAFF. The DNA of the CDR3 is TGTGCCAGCAGTCGAAGGCCGGGGCCAGGGGCTGAAGCTTTCTTT.

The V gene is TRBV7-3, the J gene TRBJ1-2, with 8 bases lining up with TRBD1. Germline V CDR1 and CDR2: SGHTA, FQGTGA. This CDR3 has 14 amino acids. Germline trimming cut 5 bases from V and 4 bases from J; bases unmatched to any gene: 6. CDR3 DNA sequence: TGTGCCAGCAGCAGGGACAGGATGGGCTATGGCTACACCTTC. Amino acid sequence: CASSRDRMGYGYTF.

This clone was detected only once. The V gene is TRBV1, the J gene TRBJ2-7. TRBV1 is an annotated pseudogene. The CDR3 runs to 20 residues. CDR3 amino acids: CTSSQEGRERDPAGSYEQYF. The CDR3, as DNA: TGCACCAGCAGCCAAGAAGGAAGAGAAAGGGACCCGGCAGGTTCCTACGAGCAGTACTTC.

CDR3: CASTKAGGGYTF. The CDR3 coding sequence is TGTGCCAGCACCAAGGCCGGTGGCGGCTACACCTTC. The V and J genes are TRBV6-5 and TRBJ1-2; D is uncertain. The germline CDR1 and CDR2 sequences are MNHEY and SVGAGI. Trimming removed 7 bases from V and 8 bases from J, with 14 bases in between. The CDR3 extends over 12 amino acids.

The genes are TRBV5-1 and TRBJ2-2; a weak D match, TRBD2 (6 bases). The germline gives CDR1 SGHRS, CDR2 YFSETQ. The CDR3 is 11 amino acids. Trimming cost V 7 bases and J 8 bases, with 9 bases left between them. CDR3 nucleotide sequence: TGCGCCAGCGGGACTTTAGGGGAGCTGTTTTTT. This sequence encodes CASGTLGELFF.

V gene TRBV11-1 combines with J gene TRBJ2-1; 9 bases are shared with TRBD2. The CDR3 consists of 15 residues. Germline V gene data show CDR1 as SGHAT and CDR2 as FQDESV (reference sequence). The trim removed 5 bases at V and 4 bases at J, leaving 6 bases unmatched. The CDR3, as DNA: TGTGCCAGCAGCCATAGCAGCGGGAGGTACAATGAGCAGTTCTTC. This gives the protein CASSHSSGRYNEQFF.

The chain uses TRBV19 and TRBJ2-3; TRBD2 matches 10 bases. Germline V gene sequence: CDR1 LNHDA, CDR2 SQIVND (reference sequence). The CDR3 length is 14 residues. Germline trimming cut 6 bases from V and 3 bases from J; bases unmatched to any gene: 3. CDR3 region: CASSDSGRTDTQYF. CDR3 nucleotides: TGTGCCAGTAGCGATAGCGGGAGGACAGATACGCAGTATTTT.